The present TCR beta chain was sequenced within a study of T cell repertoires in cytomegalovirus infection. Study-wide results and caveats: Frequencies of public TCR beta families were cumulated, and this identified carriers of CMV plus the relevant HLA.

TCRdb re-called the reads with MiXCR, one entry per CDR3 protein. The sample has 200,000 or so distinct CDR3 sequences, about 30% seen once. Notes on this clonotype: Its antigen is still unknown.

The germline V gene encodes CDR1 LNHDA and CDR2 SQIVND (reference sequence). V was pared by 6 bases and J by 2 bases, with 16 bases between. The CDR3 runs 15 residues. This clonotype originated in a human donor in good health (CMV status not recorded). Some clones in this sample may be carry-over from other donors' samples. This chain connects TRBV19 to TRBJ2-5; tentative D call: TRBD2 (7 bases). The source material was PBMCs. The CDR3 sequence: CASRRRRGTQETQYF. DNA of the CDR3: TGTGCCAGTAGAAGGCGGCGGGGGACACAAGAGACCCAGTACTTC.